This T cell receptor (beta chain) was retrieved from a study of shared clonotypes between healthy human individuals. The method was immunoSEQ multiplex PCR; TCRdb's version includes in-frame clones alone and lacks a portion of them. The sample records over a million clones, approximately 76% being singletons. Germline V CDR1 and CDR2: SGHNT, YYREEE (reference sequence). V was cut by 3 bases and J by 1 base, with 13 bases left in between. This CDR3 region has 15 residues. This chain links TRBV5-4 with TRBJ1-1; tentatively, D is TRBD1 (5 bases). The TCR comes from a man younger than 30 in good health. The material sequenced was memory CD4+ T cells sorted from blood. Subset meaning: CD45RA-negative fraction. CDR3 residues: CASSSRTGQNTEAFF. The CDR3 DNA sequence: TGTGCCAGCAGCTCCCGTACAGGACAGAACACTGAAGCTTTCTTT.